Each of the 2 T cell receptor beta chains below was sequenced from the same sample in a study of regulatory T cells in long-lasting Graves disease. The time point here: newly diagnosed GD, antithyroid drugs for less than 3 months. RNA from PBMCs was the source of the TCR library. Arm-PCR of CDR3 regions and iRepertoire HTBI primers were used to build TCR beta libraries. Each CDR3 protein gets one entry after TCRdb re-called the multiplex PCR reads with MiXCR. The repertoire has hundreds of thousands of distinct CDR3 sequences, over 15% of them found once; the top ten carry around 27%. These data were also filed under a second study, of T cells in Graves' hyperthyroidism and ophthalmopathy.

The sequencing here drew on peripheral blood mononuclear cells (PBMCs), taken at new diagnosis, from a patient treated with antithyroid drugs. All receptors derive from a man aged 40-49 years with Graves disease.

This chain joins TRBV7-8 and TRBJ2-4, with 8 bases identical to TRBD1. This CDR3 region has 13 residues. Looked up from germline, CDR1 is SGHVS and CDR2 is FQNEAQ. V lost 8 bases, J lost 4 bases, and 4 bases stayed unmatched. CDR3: CASGDRRKNIQYF. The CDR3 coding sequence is TGTGCCAGCGGGGACAGGAGGAAAAACATTCAGTACTTC. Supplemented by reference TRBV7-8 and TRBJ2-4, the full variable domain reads GAGVSQSPRYKVAKRGQDVALRCDPISGHVSLFWYQQALGQGPEFLTYFQNEAQLDKSGLPSDRFFAERPEGSVSTLKIQRTQQEDSAVYLCASGDRRKNIQYFGAGTRLSVL.

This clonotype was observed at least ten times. The CDR3 region is CASSSYGEGTETQYF. DNA for the CDR3: TGTGCCAGCAGTTCATACGGGGAGGGAACGGAGACCCAGTACTTC. The chain has TRBV28 and TRBJ2-5; the match to TRBD2 covers 7 bases. J lost 5 bases, V lost 4 bases, and 10 bases had no gene match. Germline V gives CDR1 MDHEN, CDR2 SYDVKM. The CDR3 is 15 amino acids. The complete variable domain, with remaining parts taken from reference TRBV28 and TRBJ2-5, reads DVKVTQSSRYLVKRTGEKVFLECVQDMDHENMFWYRQDPGLGLRLIYFSYDVKMKEKGDIPEGYSVSREKKERFSLILESASTNQTSMYLCASSSYGEGTETQYFGPGTRLLVL.